These T cell receptor beta chains were read from a single sample in a study of T cell repertoires in cytomegalovirus infection. These receptors have no identified antigens. MiXCR was run by TCRdb on the reads, yielding one entry per CDR3 protein. The sample shows approximately 1,000,000 distinct CDR3 sequences, roughly 31% of them seen only once. The source was cultured CD8+ T cells from PBMCs, collected from culture after CMV antigen stimulation. The source is a human donor in good health (CMV status not recorded). Some clones in this sample may be carry-over from other donors' samples. The CDR3 runs from the conserved cysteine through the conserved F or W. The D gene is left open where the match is weak. Not every row has a clone size; where given, it reads once, few, many or a size class.

size	V	D	J	DNA	CDR3
many	TRBV7-2	.	TRBJ1-5	TGTGCCAGCAGCCCATGGAGTTCCCAGCCCCAGCATTTT	CASSPWSSQPQHF
.	TRBV28	.	TRBJ2-1	TGTGCCAGCAGTCTGGGGGACACCTCATACAATGAGCAGTTCTTC	CASSLGDTSYNEQFF
.	TRBV6-6	.	TRBJ2-3	TGTGCCAGCAGTTACGGGGGCGCGAAACTAATCACAGATACGCAGTATTTT	CASSYGGAKLITDTQYF
few	TRBV4-1	.	TRBJ2-7	TGCGCCAGCAGCCAAGTCGCGACAGGTTTTTCCTACGAGCAGTACTTC	CASSQVATGFSYEQYF
.	TRBV7-9	TRBD1	TRBJ1-1	TGTGCCAGCAGCTCGACACAGGGGGTAGTGATAGCTTTCTTT	CASSSTQGVVIAFF
.	TRBV27	TRBD1	TRBJ1-6	TGTGCCACCACGGACAGGGTCAATTCACCCCTCCACTTT	CATTDRVNSPLHF
.	TRBV7-9	TRBD2	TRBJ2-1	TGTGCCAGCAGCTTAGAAAGGCTAGCGGGGTACAATGAGCAGTTCTTC	CASSLERLAGYNEQFF
.	TRBV19	TRBD2	TRBJ2-1	TGTGCCAGTAGCAACGAGAGCGGGGGCGTCTACAATGAGCAGTTCTTC	CASSNESGGVYNEQFF
.	TRBV6-5	TRBD1	TRBJ1-1	TGTGCCAGCAGTTACATGAAGGACCGACAGGGAGATTTCGCTGAAGCTTTCTTT	CASSYMKDRQGDFAEAFF
many	TRBV7-8	.	TRBJ2-1	TGTGCCAGCAGCTTAGGGTACACTAGCTACAATGAGCAGTTCTTC	CASSLGYTSYNEQFF
.	TRBV19	TRBD1	TRBJ2-3	TGTGCCAGTAGTATTCGGACAGGGGGCTTCACAGATACGCAGTATTTT	CASSIRTGGFTDTQYF
.	TRBV5-1	.	TRBJ2-3	TGCGCCAGCAGCTTGAACGGGGTTGATACGCAGTATTTT	CASSLNGVDTQYF
few	TRBV2	.	TRBJ2-7	TGTGCCAGTCGCGGACGGTCGCAGTACTTC	CASRGRSQYF
few	TRBV7-6	.	TRBJ1-1	TGTGCCAGCATGGGGGCGGTTGACACTGAAGCTTTCTTT	CASMGAVDTEAFF
.	TRBV7-9	.	TRBJ1-4	TGTGGCCAGGGGATCGATGAAAAACTGTTTTTT	CGQGIDEKLFF
many	TRBV7-2	.	TRBJ2-5	TGTGCCAGCGCTTCGGAGATTACCGGGACAATACTCTTC	CASASEITGTILF
.	TRBV2	.	TRBJ1-5	TGTGCCAGCTCCGGAAAAGGGCCAAATCAGCCCCAGCATTTT	CASSGKGPNQPQHF
.	TRBV11-3	.	TRBJ2-5	TGTGCCAGCAGCCCGCCCCACAAAGAGACCCAGTACTTC	CASSPPHKETQYF
.	TRBV4-2	.	TRBJ2-1	TGTGCCAGCCTACCAGGGGCGGGGGACTACAATGAGCAGTTCTTC	CASLPGAGDYNEQFF
.	TRBV19	.	TRBJ2-1	TGTGCCACCTCTTTCGGCTACAATGAGCAGTTCTTC	CATSFGYNEQFF
few	TRBV12-3/TRBV12-4	.	TRBJ1-1	TGTGCCAGCAGTCAAGGGGTGTACACTGAAGCTTTCTTT	CASSQGVYTEAFF
few	TRBV29-1	TRBD1	TRBJ2-2	TGCAGCGTGACAGGGGGTACGACCGGGGAGCTGTTTTTT	CSVTGGTTGELFF
few	TRBV20-1	TRBD2	TRBJ2-1	TGCAGTGCTAGAGATCCGGGGGGGCTAGCGGGGTTGTATGAGCAGTTCTTC	CSARDPGGLAGLYEQFF
.	TRBV5-4	TRBD2	TRBJ2-1	TGTGCCATCCCAAAATGGGAGGGTAGGAGCTCCTACAATGAGCAGTTCTTC	CAIPKWEGRSSYNEQFF
.	TRBV20-1	TRBD2	TRBJ2-1	TGCAGTGCTAGAGGGGCGTTAGCGGGGGACCCGAGCTCCTACAATGAGCAGTTCTTC	CSARGALAGDPSSYNEQFF
.	TRBV7-9	TRBD1	TRBJ1-1	TGTGCCAGCAGCCCCAGCAGGGGGGCAATAAGAACTGAAGCTTTCTTT	CASSPSRGAIRTEAFF
.	TRBV5-1	.	TRBJ2-1	TGCGCCAGCAGCTTGGATGGGGGGGGGCCTCGGGATGAGCAGTTCTTC	CASSLDGGGPRDEQFF
.	TRBV27	.	TRBJ2-1	TGTGCCAGCAGTTTCTGGGGAGCCGGGAACAATGAGCAGTTCTTC	CASSFWGAGNNEQFF
.	TRBV28	.	TRBJ2-5	TGTGCCAGCAGTCCCTTTCAGAAGACCCAGTACTTC	CASSPFQKTQYF
few	TRBV27	.	TRBJ2-2	TGTGCCAGCAGTTTATCGTGGCACACCGGGGAGCTGTTTTTT	CASSLSWHTGELFF
.	TRBV4-1	TRBD1	TRBJ1-2	TGCGCCAGCAGCCATTACGAGGAGGGGGCGCATGGCTACACCTTC	CASSHYEEGAHGYTF
.	TRBV4-2	TRBD1	TRBJ2-2	TGTGCCAGCAGCCGGGACAGGGGGCTGGCCGGGGAGCTGTTTTTT	CASSRDRGLAGELFF
few	TRBV7-9	.	TRBJ2-1	TGTGCCAGCAGCTTACTGGGCGGTGCTGAGCAGTTCTTC	CASSLLGGAEQFF
.	TRBV25-1	.	TRBJ1-3	TGTGCCAGCAGTGAATATTTGCGTGAGAAGGAAGCTGGAAACACCATATATTTT	CASSEYLREKEAGNTIYF
.	TRBV28	.	TRBJ2-1	TGTGCCAGCAGTTTAAACTATAGACAGAGCTCCTACAATGAGCAGTTCTTC	CASSLNYRQSSYNEQFF
.	TRBV5-6	.	TRBJ1-1	TGTGCCAGCACCCACGCGACCGGGATGAACACTGAAGCTTTCTTT	CASTHATGMNTEAFF
.	TRBV28	.	TRBJ2-2	TGTGCCAGCAGTTTTGTCTACCAGAACACCGGGGAGCTGTTTTTT	CASSFVYQNTGELFF
.	TRBV20-1	TRBD1	TRBJ1-5	TGCAGTGCCTCGACAGGGAATCAGCCCCAGCATTTT	CSASTGNQPQHF
few	TRBV9	TRBD2	TRBJ2-3	TGTGCCAGCAGCATCACTAGCGGGGGGGCCCCCAGCACAGATACGCAGTATTTT	CASSITSGGAPSTDTQYF
.	TRBV5-1	TRBD1	TRBJ2-7	TGCGCCAGCAGCTATGAGGGACAGGGGGTTGAGGAGCAGTACTTC	CASSYEGQGVEEQYF
few	TRBV4-1	.	TRBJ1-4	TGCGCCAGCAGCCAAGATATCAGAAGGGATGAAAAACTGTTTTTT	CASSQDIRRDEKLFF
many	TRBV6-5	.	TRBJ1-1	TGTGCCAGCAGTTACAGGCAGATGAACACTGAAGCTTTCTTT	CASSYRQMNTEAFF
.	TRBV6-6	.	TRBJ2-7	TGTGCCAGCAGTTACTCGAAGAAGGGTCCCTTACACTTC	CASSYSKKGPLHF
.	TRBV5-1	.	TRBJ1-4	TGCGCCAGCCGGACGGACCTCTCAACTAATGAAAAACTGTTTTTT	CASRTDLSTNEKLFF
few	TRBV6-5	.	TRBJ2-1	TGTGCCAGCAGTTACGGCGCTAACAATGAGCAGTTCTTC	CASSYGANNEQFF
many	TRBV7-6	.	TRBJ2-1	TGTGCCAGCAGCTCGCCAAGCCCCCTAGGGGCGTTTAGCGGTGATGAGCAGTTCTTC	CASSSPSPLGAFSGDEQFF
.	TRBV3-1	.	TRBJ2-5	TGTGCCAGCAGCCAAGGAGGGGCGGGGGCTGGGGAGACCCAGTACTTC	CASSQGGAGAGETQYF
.	TRBV6-6	TRBD2	TRBJ2-2	TGTGCCAGCAGTTACTCGGCCGGAGCGGGGGGGCCGGGGTGGGAGCTGTTTTTT	CASSYSAGAGGPGWELFF
.	TRBV27	TRBD2	TRBJ2-4	TGTGCCAGCAGTTTCACGGGGGGGCCTCTGAACATTCAGTACTTC	CASSFTGGPLNIQYF
many	TRBV28	.	TRBJ2-3	TGTGCCAGCAGTCCGGTTTTTGAGGTAGTCGCAGATACGCAGTATTTT	CASSPVFEVVADTQYF
many	TRBV7-2	TRBD2	TRBJ2-3	TGTGCCAGCAGCTTAAACGGGGGGTCAGATACGCAGTATTTT	CASSLNGGSDTQYF
few	TRBV6-6	.	TRBJ1-2	TGTGCCAGCAGTTACTATATCGGGGACGACTATGGCTACACCTTC	CASSYYIGDDYGYTF
.	TRBV7-9	.	TRBJ2-5	TGTGCCAGCAGCGAACAAACCGGGCCCCAAGAAGAGACCCAGTACTTC	CASSEQTGPQEETQYF
many	TRBV7-8	.	TRBJ2-7	TGTGCCAGCAGCGCTTCCGTTCCGGGGTCCCACTCCTACGAGCAGTACTTC	CASSASVPGSHSYEQYF
many	TRBV7-2	.	TRBJ2-2	TGTGCCAGCAGCCCGCCTTGGGGGAGCACCGGGGAGCTGTTTTTT	CASSPPWGSTGELFF